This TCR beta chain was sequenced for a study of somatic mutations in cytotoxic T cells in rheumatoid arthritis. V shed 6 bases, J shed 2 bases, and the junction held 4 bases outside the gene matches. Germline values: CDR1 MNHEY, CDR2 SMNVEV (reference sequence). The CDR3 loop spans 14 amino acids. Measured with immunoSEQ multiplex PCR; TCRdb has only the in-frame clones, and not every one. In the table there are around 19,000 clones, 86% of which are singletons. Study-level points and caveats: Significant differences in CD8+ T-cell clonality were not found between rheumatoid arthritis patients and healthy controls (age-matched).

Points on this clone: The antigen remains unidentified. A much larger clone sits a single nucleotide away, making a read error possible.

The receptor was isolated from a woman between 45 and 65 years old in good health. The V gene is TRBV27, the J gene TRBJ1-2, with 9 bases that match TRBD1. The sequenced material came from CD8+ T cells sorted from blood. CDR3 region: CASRPGQGNYGYTF. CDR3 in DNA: TGTGCCAGCAGACCGGGACAGGGAAACTATGGCTACACCTTC.